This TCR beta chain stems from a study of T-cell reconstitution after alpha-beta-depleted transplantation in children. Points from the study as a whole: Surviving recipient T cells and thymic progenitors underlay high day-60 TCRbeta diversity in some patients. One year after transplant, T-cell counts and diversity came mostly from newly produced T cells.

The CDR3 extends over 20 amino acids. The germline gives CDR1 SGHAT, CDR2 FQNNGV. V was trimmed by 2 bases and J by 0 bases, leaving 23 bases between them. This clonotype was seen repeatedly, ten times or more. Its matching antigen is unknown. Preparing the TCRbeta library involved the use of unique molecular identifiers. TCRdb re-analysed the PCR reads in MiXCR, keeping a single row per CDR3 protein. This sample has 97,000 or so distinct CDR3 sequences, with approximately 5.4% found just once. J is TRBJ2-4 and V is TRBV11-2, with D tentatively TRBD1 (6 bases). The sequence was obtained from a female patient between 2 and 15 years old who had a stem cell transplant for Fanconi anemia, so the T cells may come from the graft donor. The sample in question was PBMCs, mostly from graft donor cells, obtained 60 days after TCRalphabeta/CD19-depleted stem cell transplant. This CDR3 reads CASSLLALSSGEIAKNIQYF. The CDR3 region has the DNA TGTGCCAGCAGCTTATTAGCCCTGTCCTCAGGGGAAATAGCCAAAAACATTCAGTACTTC.